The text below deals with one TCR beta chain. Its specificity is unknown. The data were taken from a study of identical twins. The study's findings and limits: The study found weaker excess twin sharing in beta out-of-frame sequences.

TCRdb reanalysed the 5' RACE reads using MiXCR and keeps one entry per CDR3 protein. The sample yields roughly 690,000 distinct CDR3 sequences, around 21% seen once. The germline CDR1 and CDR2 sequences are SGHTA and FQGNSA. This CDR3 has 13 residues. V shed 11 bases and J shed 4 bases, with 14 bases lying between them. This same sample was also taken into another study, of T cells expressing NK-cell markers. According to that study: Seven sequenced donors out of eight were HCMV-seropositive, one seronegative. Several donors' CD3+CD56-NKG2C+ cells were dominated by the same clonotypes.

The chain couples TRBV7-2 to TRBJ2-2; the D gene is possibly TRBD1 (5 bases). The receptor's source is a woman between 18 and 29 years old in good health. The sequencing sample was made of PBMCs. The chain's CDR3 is CAGQGARTGELFF. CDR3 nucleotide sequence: TGTGCCGGCCAAGGGGCTCGCACCGGGGAGCTGTTTTTT.